Below, 23 T cell receptor beta chains from the same sample are listed, as sequenced in a study of CD8 T cells in ankylosing spondylitis. TCRdb called the 5' RACE reads again in MiXCR, with one record for every CDR3 protein. The sample holds 200,000 or so distinct CDR3 sequences; 18% are singletons and the top ten take roughly 4%. The sequenced material came from blood, either unsorted or a sorted T cell fraction (not recorded which). These receptor sequences come from a male donor aged 10 to 30 with ankylosing spondylitis or in good health (not recorded which).

This clonotype was counted ten times or more. V and J are TRBV11-3 and TRBJ2-3; 9 nucleotides match TRBD2. This CDR3 region has 17 residues. Germline lookup yields CDR1 SGHNT and CDR2 YENEEA. V was pared by 1 base and J by 1 base, with 6 bases of the junction left unmatched. CDR3 DNA: TGTGCCAGCAGCTTAGGCAACCGACTAGCGGGCACAGATACGCAGTATTTT. Amino acids: CASSLGNRLAGTDTQYF.

The chain uses TRBV6-5 and TRBJ1-1, with no clear D. The V and J ends lost 5 bases and 6 bases respectively, with 13 bases between them. The CDR3 runs to 13 residues. The germline V gene encodes CDR1 MNHEY and CDR2 SVGAGI. The CDR3 bases are TGTGCCAGCAGTGACAATGGCGGAGCTGAAGCTTTCTTT. This sequence encodes CASSDNGGAEAFF.

This clonotype was counted ten times or more. V gene TRBV5-1 combines with J gene TRBJ2-5, with TRBD2 as a possible D gene (6 bases). Germline CDR1 SGHRS, CDR2 YFSETQ. The CDR3 covers 14 residues. The V end was cut by 0 bases, the J end by 5 bases, with 11 bases between. The CDR3, as DNA: TGCGCCAGCAGCTTGGCAGGAGGGAGGGAGACCCAGTACTTC. This encodes CASSLAGGRETQYF.

This clonotype has at least ten counts. CDR3 residues: CASSLYGQETQYF. As DNA, the CDR3 is TGTGCCAGCAGCTTGTACGGTCAAGAGACCCAGTACTTC. The genes are TRBV5-6 and TRBJ2-5; D remains ambiguous. The CDR3 totals 13 residues. Germline V gene data show CDR1 as SGHDT and CDR2 as YYEEEE. Trimming took 1 base from V and 2 from J, leaving 6 bases between them.

This rearrangement joins TRBV29-1 to TRBJ2-2; D ambiguous. V was shortened by 5 bases and J by 1 base, with 11 bases between the two germline ends. Per the germline V gene, CDR1 is SQVTM and CDR2 is ANQGSEA. CDR3 length: 14 residues. CDR3 bases: TGCAGCGTTCGCGCAGCGATGAACACCGGGGAGCTGTTTTTT. It codes for CSVRAAMNTGELFF.

Ten or more counts support this clonotype. This chain links TRBV19 with TRBJ1-1; D call uncertain. With 5 bases removed from V and 0 bases from J, the gap between germline ends came to 13 bases. This CDR3 region has 15 residues. Germline V CDR1 and CDR2: LNHDA, SQIVND (reference sequence). The CDR3 DNA follows: TGTGCCAGTAGTCCGCCCGGCAACTTGAACACTGAAGCTTTCTTT. Amino acid sequence: CASSPPGNLNTEAFF.

The chain employs TRBV29-1 and TRBJ2-7; 8 bases map to TRBD1. The CDR3 contains 13 residues. The J segment lost 6 bases and the V segment lost 5 bases, leaving 9 bases of the junction unmatched. Germline lookup yields CDR1 SQVTM and CDR2 ANQGSEA. The CDR3 loop reads CSVRTGQASEQYF. The CDR3 DNA reads TGCAGCGTTAGGACAGGGCAAGCCTCCGAGCAGTACTTC.

This clonotype was detected many times. The genes are TRBV20-1 and TRBJ2-7; TRBD2 matches 8 bases. The CDR3 consists of 16 residues. In germline, CDR1 is DFQATT, CDR2 SNEGSKA (reference sequence). V lost 2 bases, J lost 1 base, and 10 bases stayed unmatched. CDR3 coding DNA: TGCAGTGCTAGACCCCGCCTAGCGGGCACATCCTACGAGCAGTACTTC. It translates to CSARPRLAGTSYEQYF.

This clonotype was seen repeatedly, ten times or more. This chain links TRBV28 with TRBJ2-7; no definite D call. V lost 4 bases to trimming and J lost 1 base, with 8 bases between them. CDR3 length: 13 amino acids. Germline assignment: CDR1 MDHEN and CDR2 SYDVKM. The CDR3 nucleotides read TGTGCCAGCAGTTCGACCGAGTCCTACGAGCAGTACTTC. Translated, it gives CASSSTESYEQYF.

This clonotype was seen at least ten times. The chain couples TRBV29-1 to TRBJ2-1; 7 bases align to TRBD2. The germline V gene encodes CDR1 SQVTM and CDR2 ANQGSEA. The CDR3 has 12 residues. The V and J ends lost 4 bases and 4 bases, in that order; junction bases with no gene match: 1. CDR3 loop: CSVGGGYNEQFF. The DNA for the CDR3 is TGCAGCGTTGGGGGGGGATACAATGAGCAGTTCTTC.

This clonotype was seen many times. The J gene is TRBJ2-1, the V gene TRBV5-1; 12 bases align to TRBD2. The germline V gene has CDR1 SGHRS and CDR2 YFSETQ. The V segment lost 4 bases and the J segment 6 bases; nucleotides outside the gene matches: 5. The CDR3 length is 15 residues. The CDR3 DNA is TGCGCCAGCAGCAAGGGACTAGCGGGCGCCAATGAGCAGTTCTTC. Its protein product is CASSKGLAGANEQFF.

The V call is TRBV7-2, the J call TRBJ2-6; D gene unclear. Germline assignment: CDR1 SGHTA and CDR2 FQGNSA. This CDR3 spans 16 amino acids. Trimming stripped 5 bases from V and 4 bases from J, with 15 bases between. The CDR3 DNA reads as TGTGCCAGCAGCCCATTCATCGCCTCAGGGGCCAACGTCCTGACTTTC. Protein sequence: CASSPFIASGANVLTF. The full variable domain, completed using reference TRBV7-2 and TRBJ2-6, is GAGVSQSPSNKVTEKGKDVELRCDPISGHTALYWYRQSLGQGLEFLIYFQGNSAPDKSGLPSDRFSAERTGGSVSTLTIQRTQQEDSAVYLCASSPFIASGANVLTFGAGSRLTVL.

The chain links TRBV7-2 to TRBJ2-1; 7 bases fit TRBD2. Germline V gives CDR1 SGHTA, CDR2 FQGNSA. The V gene end was trimmed by 5 bases and the J gene end by 0 bases; junction bases not matched to a gene: 10. The CDR3 contains 17 residues. For the CDR3, the DNA is TGTGCCAGCAGCGGGACTACCGGGACCCTCTCCTACAATGAGCAGTTCTTC. Its translation is CASSGTTGTLSYNEQFF.

This clonotype has just one count. The V gene is TRBV18, the J gene TRBJ2-5, with a weak D call TRBD1 (5 bases). The CDR3 runs to 10 residues. CDR1 KGHSH and CDR2 LQKENI come from the germline V gene. The V gene lost 10 bases and the J gene lost 5 bases, with 8 bases spanning the gap. The CDR3, as DNA: TGTGCCACGAAGGGGGAGACCCAGTACTTC. Protein product: CATKGETQYF.

Notes on this clonotype: This clone may be a read error of a much larger clone one base away. Given the absence of the conserved phenylalanine or tryptophan at the CDR3 end, a read error is likely. The V and J genes are TRBV5-1 and TRBJ2-6; possibly TRBD1 for D (6 bases). The length of the CDR3 is 15 residues. Germline CDR1 SGHRS, CDR2 YFSETQ. V was clipped by 4 bases and J by 4 bases, with 12 bases between them. In nucleotides, the CDR3 is TGCGCCAGCAGCAAGGACAGCCCGGGGGCCAACGTCCTGACTTTA. Translated, it gives CASSKDSPGANVLTL.

This clonotype was counted ten times or more. This chain links TRBV20-1 with TRBJ2-3, with 9 positions matching TRBD2. V gave up 4 bases and J gave up 6 bases; unmatched junction bases: 8. The CDR3 is 14 residues long. Looked up from germline, CDR1 is DFQATT and CDR2 is SNEGSKA (reference sequence). CDR3 in DNA: TGCAGTGCTAAGGGGACTAGCCGTACGGATACGCAGTATTTT. Its translation: CSAKGTSRTDTQYF.

This clonotype was counted at least ten times. The genes are TRBV27 and TRBJ2-3, with 8 bases aligning to TRBD2. Germline loops: CDR1 MNHEY, CDR2 SMNVEV (reference sequence). V lost 6 bases to trimming and J lost 3 bases; unmatched junction nucleotides: 8. The CDR3 contains 15 residues. The CDR3, as DNA: TGTGCCAGCAGGGCCTTAGCGGGATTAACAGATACGCAGTATTTT. Its protein is CASRALAGLTDTQYF.

The chain employs TRBV20-1 and TRBJ2-1, with D possibly being TRBD1 (6 bases). CDR1 is DFQATT, CDR2 SNEGSKA, per germline (reference sequence). V was shortened by 3 bases and J by 4 bases, with 13 bases between the two germline ends. The length of the CDR3 is 14 residues. CDR3: CSASPTGGYNEQFF. The CDR3 DNA is TGCAGTGCTAGTCCGACAGGAGGATACAATGAGCAGTTCTTC.

In this sample, this clonotype turned up many times. V and J are TRBV12-3 or TRBV12-4 and TRBJ1-2; D is possibly TRBD1 (6 bases). Trimming removed 1 base at V and 6 bases at J, with 9 bases between. There are 13 residues in the CDR3. Here the CDR3 DNA reads TGTGCCAGCAGTTTAGACAGGGATAATGGCTACACCTTC. It is translated as CASSLDRDNGYTF.

The table lists this clonotype with many counts. The chain links TRBV5-1 to TRBJ2-5; D is undetermined. The CDR3 contains 13 residues. The V end lost 3 bases, the J end lost 5 bases, and 11 bases lay between the germline ends. The V gene's germline CDR1 is SGHRS and CDR2 YFSETQ. The CDR3 here is CASSSPERETQYF. CDR3 coding DNA: TGCGCCAGCAGCTCCCCCGAGAGGGAGACCCAGTACTTC. The complete variable domain, with remaining parts taken from reference TRBV5-1 and TRBJ2-5, reads KAGVTQTPRYLIKTRGQQVTLSCSPISGHRSVSWYQQTPGQGLQFLFEYFSETQRNKGNFPGRFSGRQFSNSRSEMNVSTLELGDSALYLCASSSPERETQYFGPGTRLLVL.

In regard to this clonotype: A much larger clone differs from this one at a single base, so this may be a read error. The genes are TRBV19 and TRBJ2-3, with D perhaps TRBD2 (6 bases). The CDR3 length is 13 residues. V dropped 10 bases and J dropped 2 bases, with 13 bases sitting between them. Germline values: CDR1 LNHDA, CDR2 SQIVND (reference sequence). CDR3 nucleotides: TGTGCCATCGCGGGGCCCGACACAGATACGCAGTATTTT. This codes for CAIAGPDTDTQYF.

This clonotype came up many times. The gene calls are TRBV6-2 or TRBV6-3 and TRBJ2-7, with 9 bases fitting TRBD1. The CDR3 consists of 13 residues. From germline, CDR1 is MNHEY and CDR2 SVGEGT. J gave up 1 base and V 10 bases, and 5 bases lay outside the gene matches. The CDR3 nucleotides read TGTGCCATCCGACAGGGGGGATCCTACGAGCAGTACTTC. This encodes CAIRQGGSYEQYF.

This clonotype occurred many times. The CDR3 protein is CATSAPPGLDYEQYV. In DNA, the CDR3 is TGTGCCACCAGTGCTCCACCGGGACTAGATTACGAGCAGTACGTC. This rearrangement joins TRBV24-1 to TRBJ2-7, with 8 bases lining up with TRBD2. Germline CDR1 reads KGHDR; CDR2 reads SFDVKD. The CDR3 contains 15 residues. Losses at the gene ends were 5 bases for V and 4 bases for J; bases not matched to a gene: 9.